This passage covers 8 T cell receptor beta chains from one sample sequenced in a study of T-cell memory formation after mild COVID-19. Using its own MiXCR run on the 5' RACE reads, TCRdb lists one record per CDR3 protein. Here the sample spans about 190,000 distinct CDR3 sequences, about a sixth being singletons. The source material was PBMCs or a T cell subset sorted from them (not recorded which). The receptors here all came from an adult woman who had mild COVID-19 (a few samples of this study predate the infection). Cell type and time point are not known.

The J gene is TRBJ2-5, the V gene TRBV24-1; D not resolved. This CDR3 is 14 amino acids long. Germline assignment: CDR1 KGHDR and CDR2 SFDVKD. The V end lost 2 bases, the J end lost 2 bases, and 8 bases lay between the germline ends. The CDR3 bases are TGTGCCACCAGTGATTCTGGCAGACAAGAGACCCAGTACTTC. Protein: CATSDSGRQETQYF.

This clonotype was counted only a few times. V is TRBV5-1 and J is TRBJ1-1, with 9 bases fitting TRBD1. The germline CDR1 and CDR2 sequences are SGHRS and YFSETQ. The CDR3 runs to 15 residues. V lost 4 bases and J lost 6; bases outside the gene matches: 10. The CDR3 protein is CASSGGTGSLSEAFF. CDR3 sequence (DNA): TGCGCCAGCAGCGGAGGGACAGGGAGTTTGTCTGAAGCTTTCTTT.

The rearrangement uses TRBV12-5 and TRBJ1-1; D gene uncertain. There are 13 residues in the CDR3. With 6 bases removed from V and 1 base from J, the gap between germline ends came to 9 bases. Germline V CDR1 and CDR2: LGHNT, FRNRAP. The CDR3 region has the DNA TGTGCTAGTGGCGGGCGGGAGAACACTGAAGCTTTCTTT. This codes for CASGGRENTEAFF.

CDR3 region: CASSPRAGSGTEAFF. CDR3 bases: TGTGCCAGCTCACCGAGAGCAGGGTCGGGCACTGAAGCTTTCTTT. The chain has TRBV18 and TRBJ1-1; possibly TRBD1 for D (5 bases). There are 15 residues in the CDR3. Per germline, CDR1 KGHSH and CDR2 LQKENI. Trimming left V 3 bases short and J 4 bases short, with 15 bases between. Full variable domain (rest looked up from reference TRBV18 and TRBJ1-1): NAGVMQNPRHLVRRRGQEARLRCSPMKGHSHVYWYRQLPEEGLKFMVYLQKENIIDESGMPKERFSAEFPKEGPSILRIQQVVRGDSAAYFCASSPRAGSGTEAFFGQGTRLTVV.

In this sample, this clonotype turned up a few times. The chain recombines TRBV20-1 with TRBJ1-2; tentative D call: TRBD1 (5 bases). Trimming took 1 base from V and 1 from J, leaving 13 bases between them. The germline gives CDR1 DFQATT, CDR2 SNEGSKA (reference sequence). This CDR3 has 15 residues. For the CDR3, the DNA is TGCAGTGCTAGAGCGCGACAGCCCTTTAACTATGGCTACACCTTC. Its translation is CSARARQPFNYGYTF.

This clonotype was detected a few times. The CDR3 here is CASSGDRVNTEAFF. The CDR3 bases are TGTGCCAGCAGTGGCGACAGGGTGAACACTGAAGCTTTCTTT. The chain has TRBV6-1 and TRBJ1-1; the match to TRBD1 covers 7 bases. V lost 4 bases and J lost 0; bases outside the gene matches: 2. The CDR3 is 14 residues long. Germline V lookup: CDR1 MNHNS, CDR2 SASEGT.

This clonotype turned up a few times. The chain employs TRBV14 and TRBJ2-7, with D maybe TRBD2 (6 bases). The germline gives CDR1 SGHDN, CDR2 FVKESK. With 1 base removed from V and 3 bases from J, the gap between germline ends came to 10 bases. CDR3 length equals 14 residues. This chain's CDR3 is CASSQGVRDYEQYF. The CDR3 nucleotides read TGTGCCAGCAGCCAAGGGGTGCGGGACTACGAGCAGTACTTC.

The rearrangement joins TRBV5-5 to TRBJ2-1; a possible D gene is TRBD1 (5 bases). This CDR3 has 15 residues. V dropped 0 bases and J dropped 2 bases, with 9 bases sitting between them. Germline CDR1 SGHKS, CDR2 YYEKEE (reference sequence). CDR3 DNA sequence: TGTGCCAGCAGCTTGGGACAGAGCCCCTACAATGAGCAGTTCTTC. It encodes CASSLGQSPYNEQFF.